This TCR beta chain was identified in a study of blood T cell repertoires in COVID-19. Study-level information: Sites in the United States, Italy and Spain provided acute and convalescent COVID-19 samples. The cDNA or gDNA used as material had been derived from T cells, B-cell-depleted T cells, or PBMCs.

Sequencing was performed with immunoSEQ multiplex PCR; in TCRdb, only in-frame clones are kept and a portion is missing. The top ten hold about 13% of the sample, which has roughly 200,000 clones, 84% seen once. Germline CDR1 SGHDN, CDR2 FVKESK. CDR3 length: 19 residues. V was pared by 4 bases and J by 4 bases, with 20 bases of the junction left unmatched. The V and J genes are TRBV14 and TRBJ2-7, with 9 bases identical to TRBD1. The sequenced sample consisted of peripheral blood. This sequence was found in a human donor in a cohort sampled during active COVID-19. This CDR3 is CASSPHQIPGQGTKYEQYF. The CDR3 DNA reads as TGTGCCAGCAGCCCCCACCAGATTCCGGGACAGGGAACTAAGTACGAGCAGTACTTC.